The present T cell receptor beta chain was sequenced within a study of sequential checkpoint blockade in melanoma. The treatment is: randomized to nivolumab then ipilimumab (arm A) or the reverse (arm B). This table comes from immunoSEQ multiplex PCR, and its TCRdb copy is limited to in-frame clones, with some not included. The table shows about 25,000 clones, with 77% occurring only once. The V gene lost 7 bases and the J gene lost 5 bases, with 5 bases spanning the gap. Germline-derived CDR1 and CDR2 are SGDLS and YYNGEE. CDR3 length equals 10 residues. The V and J genes are TRBV9 and TRBJ2-3, with unresolved D. The sequence came from a human donor with melanoma. The sequencing here drew on CD8+ T cells sorted from blood (inferred from file names), taken from a patient given nivolumab and ipilimumab in sequence. The CDR3 loop reads CASGQDTQYF. The CDR3 nucleotides are TGTGCCAGCGGGCAAGATACGCAGTATTTT.